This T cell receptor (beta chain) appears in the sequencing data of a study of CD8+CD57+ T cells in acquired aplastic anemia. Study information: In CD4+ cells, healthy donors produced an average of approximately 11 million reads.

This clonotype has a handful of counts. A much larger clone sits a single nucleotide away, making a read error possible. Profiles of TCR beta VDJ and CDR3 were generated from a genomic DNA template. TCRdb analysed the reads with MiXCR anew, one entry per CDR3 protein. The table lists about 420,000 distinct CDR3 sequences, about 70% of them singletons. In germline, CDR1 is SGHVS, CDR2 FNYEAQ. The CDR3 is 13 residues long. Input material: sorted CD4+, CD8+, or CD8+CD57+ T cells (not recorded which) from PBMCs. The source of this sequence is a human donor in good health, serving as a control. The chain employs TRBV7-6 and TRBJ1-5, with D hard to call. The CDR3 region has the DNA TGTGCCGGCAGCCCGCCCGGGGTTCAGCCCCAGCATTTT. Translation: CAGSPPGVQPQHF.